Below, 28 T cell receptor beta chains from the same sample are listed, as sequenced in a study of human T cells and chemical hapten exposure. TCRdb independently ran MiXCR on the RACE reads; one entry per CDR3 protein. This table has about 130,000 distinct CDR3 sequences, approximately 10% appearing once. Time point in this sample: healthy volunteer bleed at 2 weeks. Unfractionated whole blood was the source from which total RNA was extracted. Sequenced material: whole blood. The receptors stem from a male donor in good health. Some clones in this sample may be carry-over from other donors' samples.

This clonotype was detected only a few times. The chain couples TRBV6-5 to TRBJ1-1; D not certain. The CDR3 consists of 11 residues. The germline CDR1 and CDR2 sequences are MNHEY and SVGAGI. Trimming removed 6 bases from V and 5 bases from J, with 7 bases in between. The CDR3 is CASRGYTEAFF. The CDR3 nucleotides are TGTGCCAGCAGGGGGTATACTGAAGCTTTCTTT.

This clonotype was counted a few times. The V call is TRBV6-5, the J call TRBJ2-2, with 8 nucleotides matching TRBD2. The trim removed 5 bases at V and 5 bases at J, leaving 7 bases unmatched. The CDR3 is 15 amino acids. Germline V gives CDR1 MNHEY, CDR2 SVGAGI. The CDR3 sequence: CASSAGGVTTGELFF. CDR3 DNA sequence: TGTGCCAGCAGTGCCGGGGGGGTGACGACCGGGGAGCTGTTTTTT.

This clonotype was seen a few times. V gene TRBV27 combines with J gene TRBJ1-5; a weak D match, TRBD1 (6 bases). The CDR3 sequence is 16 residues long. V was pared by 0 bases and J by 6 bases, with 15 bases between. Germline V lookup: CDR1 MNHEY, CDR2 SMNVEV (reference sequence). The CDR3 sequence: CASSLSFTGRRQPQHF. For the CDR3, the DNA is TGTGCCAGCAGTTTATCGTTCACAGGGAGGCGTCAGCCCCAGCATTTT.

The V call is TRBV3-1, the J call TRBJ1-2; tentatively, D is TRBD1 (5 bases). The V gene lost 1 base and the J gene lost 5 bases, with 8 bases spanning the gap. The CDR3 is 13 amino acids. Germline V gene sequence: CDR1 LGHDT, CDR2 YNNKEL (reference sequence). The CDR3 spells CASSQGEGYGYTF. DNA for the CDR3: TGTGCCAGCAGCCAAGGAGAGGGGTATGGCTACACCTTC.

This clonotype was found many times. J is TRBJ2-7 and V is TRBV7-3; TRBD2 matches at 10 bases. Germline loops: CDR1 SGHTA, CDR2 FQGTGA. The CDR3 spans 14 residues. The J segment lost 1 base and the V segment lost 6 bases, leaving 3 bases of the junction unmatched. The CDR3 loop reads CASSQTSGSYEQYF. CDR3 in DNA: TGTGCCAGCAGTCAGACTAGCGGGTCCTACGAGCAGTACTTC.

The sample holds a few counts of this clonotype. This chain joins TRBV12-3 or TRBV12-4 and TRBJ1-1; D possibly corresponds to TRBD1 (5 bases). This CDR3 comprises 15 residues. The V and J ends lost 5 bases and 5 bases respectively, with 18 bases between them. CDR3 in amino acids: CASSPRGVRITEAFF. For the CDR3, the DNA is TGTGCCAGCAGTCCTAGGGGAGTGAGAATAACTGAAGCTTTCTTT.

The chain carries TRBV29-1 and TRBJ2-1; no reliable D call. The V gene's germline CDR1 is SQVTM and CDR2 ANQGSEA. This CDR3 contains 13 residues. With 0 bases removed from V and 7 bases from J, the gap between germline ends came to 10 bases. CDR3: CSVEEARLNEQFF. CDR3 sequence (DNA): TGCAGCGTTGAAGAGGCTAGATTGAATGAGCAGTTCTTC.

This clonotype was counted a few times. This chain links TRBV27 with TRBJ2-2; 13 bases agree with TRBD2. Germline CDR1 is MNHEY and CDR2 is SMNVEV (reference sequence). This CDR3 is 18 amino acids long. The V gene end was trimmed by 4 bases and the J gene end by 2 bases; junction bases not matched to a gene: 7. CDR3 residues: CASSSRLAGGQNTGELFF. CDR3 nucleotide sequence: TGTGCCAGCAGTTCAAGACTAGCGGGGGGCCAAAACACCGGGGAGCTGTTTTTT.

This clonotype was recorded a few times. The chain carries TRBV14 and TRBJ2-1; maybe TRBD1 (6 bases). Germline V gene data show CDR1 as SGHDN and CDR2 as FVKESK. The CDR3 runs to 17 residues. Trimming left V 4 bases short and J 7 bases short, with 23 bases between. CDR3 DNA sequence: TGTGCCAGCAGCCCGCAGTTTTTTGCAGGGGTGTTGAATGAGCAGTTCTTC. It is translated as CASSPQFFAGVLNEQFF.

The chain carries TRBV12-3 or TRBV12-4 and TRBJ2-1, with D unclear. With 3 bases removed from V and 5 bases from J, the gap between germline ends came to 5 bases. This CDR3 has 12 residues. The CDR3 loop reads CASSFRDNEQFF. The CDR3, as DNA: TGTGCCAGCAGTTTTAGGGACAATGAGCAGTTCTTC.

The V call is TRBV11-2, the J call TRBJ1-2; D gene ambiguous. The CDR3 contains 15 residues. V lost 1 base and J lost 4, with 13 bases in between. Germline V CDR1 and CDR2: SGHAT, FQNNGV. CDR3 bases: TGTGCCAGCAGCTTAGCAGGTGGACCGGGCTATGGCTACACCTTC. Translated, it gives CASSLAGGPGYGYTF.

V is TRBV7-9 and J is TRBJ1-2; D may be TRBD1 (6 bases). The CDR3 extends over 13 amino acids. Germline CDR1 is SEHNR and CDR2 is FQNEAQ (reference sequence). V lost 5 bases to trimming and J lost 5 bases, with 12 bases between them. The CDR3 coding sequence is TGTGCCAGCAGCCCCCAGGACAGTTATGGCTACACCTTC. Translating it yields CASSPQDSYGYTF.

This clonotype was counted ten times or more. The chain employs TRBV11-2 and TRBJ1-1; a possible D gene is TRBD1 (6 bases). CDR1 and CDR2 (germline): SGHAT, FQNNGV. Trimming removed 6 bases at V and 6 bases at J, with 14 bases between. The CDR3 is 13 residues long. The CDR3 spells CASRKTGKAEAFF. The CDR3 nucleotides are TGTGCCAGCAGAAAAACAGGGAAGGCTGAAGCTTTCTTT.

This chain uses TRBV12-3 or TRBV12-4 with TRBJ1-2; weak D call: TRBD1 (6 bases). This CDR3 has 14 residues. Trimming removed 4 bases at V and 1 base at J, with 10 bases between. The CDR3 sequence is CASSSGAGNYGYTF. As DNA, the CDR3 is TGTGCCAGCAGTTCGGGGGCGGGTAACTATGGCTACACCTTC.

CDR3 nucleotide sequence: TGTGCCAGCAGCCCGTCCCTATTCCTGGCCGCGGATGAGCAGTTCTTC. This encodes CASSPSLFLAADEQFF. The V call is TRBV7-7, the J call TRBJ2-1; the D is unclear. Germline loops: CDR1 SSHAT, CDR2 FNYEAQ (reference sequence). The CDR3 has 16 residues. The V end was cut by 5 bases, the J end by 8 bases, with 22 bases between.

This clonotype was recorded many times. V and J are TRBV29-1 and TRBJ2-5; tentative D call: TRBD2 (6 bases). Germline CDR1 reads SQVTM; CDR2 reads ANQGSEA. CDR3 length: 12 amino acids. Trimming took off 5 bases at V and 2 bases at J, with 9 bases between the two ends. CDR3 sequence reads: CSVWDFQETQYF. The CDR3 nucleotides are TGCAGCGTTTGGGACTTTCAAGAGACCCAGTACTTC.

Worth noting for this clonotype: The junction departs from the called germline gene at one end, perhaps through a read error. The gene calls are TRBV20-1 and TRBJ2-7; possible D gene TRBD1, 6 bases. Germline V gene lookup returns CDR1 DFQATT and CDR2 SNEGSKA (reference sequence). This CDR3 contains 14 residues. CDR3 in DNA: TGCAGTGCCATCCTACAGGGCGGCAACTACAAGCAGTACTTC. Translating it yields CSAILQGGNYKQYF.

In its sample, this clonotype was seen a few times. The chain recombines TRBV14 with TRBJ1-3; D perhaps matches TRBD1 (6 bases). In germline, CDR1 is SGHDN, CDR2 FVKESK. The V gene lost 0 bases and the J gene lost 4 bases, with 10 bases spanning the gap. The length of the CDR3 is 15 residues. The CDR3: CASSQDGGLGNTIYF. The CDR3 DNA reads as TGTGCCAGCAGCCAAGACGGGGGGCTAGGAAACACCATATATTTT.

This clonotype showed up many times. The chain has TRBV12-5 and TRBJ2-1; 9 nucleotides align to TRBD1. This CDR3 spans 18 amino acids. Looked up from germline, CDR1 is LGHNT and CDR2 is FRNRAP. J lost 7 bases, V lost 2 bases, and 15 bases had no gene match. In DNA form, the CDR3 reads TGTGCTAGTGGTTTGACCCCCTCGGACAGGGGAAGGGGTAATGAGCAGTTCTTC. Residues: CASGLTPSDRGRGNEQFF.

This clonotype was observed many times. The V gene is TRBV20-1, the J gene TRBJ2-7, with D hard to call. Trimming cost V 0 bases and J 7 bases, with 13 bases left between them. The CDR3 consists of 13 residues. The germline CDR1 and CDR2 sequences are DFQATT and SNEGSKA (reference sequence). The CDR3 region is CSAREPLGLEQYF. The CDR3, as DNA: TGCAGTGCTAGAGAGCCACTGGGGTTGGAGCAGTACTTC.

This clonotype was recorded at least ten times. The rearrangement joins TRBV6-5 to TRBJ2-3, with TRBD1 matching 7 bases. Germline V gene sequence: CDR1 MNHEY, CDR2 SVGAGI. The ends lost 6 bases at V and 1 base at J; junction bases unmatched: 4. This CDR3 has 14 amino acids. The CDR3 spells CASSQDRGTDTQYF. CDR3 nucleotides: TGTGCCAGCAGCCAAGACAGGGGCACAGATACGCAGTATTTT.

This clonotype was seen only a few times. This rearrangement joins TRBV13 to TRBJ2-1; 16 bases map to TRBD2. The ends lost 5 bases at V and 8 bases at J; junction bases unmatched: 15. The CDR3 runs to 19 residues. CDR1 and CDR2 from the germline V gene are PRHDT and FYEKMQ (reference sequence). This chain's CDR3 is CASSPRSTGTSGRAYEQFF. CDR3 sequence (DNA): TGTGCCAGCAGCCCCAGATCGACCGGGACTAGCGGGAGGGCCTATGAGCAGTTCTTC.

This clonotype was recorded many times. This chain uses TRBV7-9 with TRBJ2-1; 7 bases match TRBD2. After removal of 4 bases from V and 7 bases from J, the junction contained 7 bases not matched to a gene. Germline CDR1 and CDR2: SEHNR and FQNEAQ (reference sequence). The CDR3 is 14 residues long. The DNA of the CDR3 is TGTGCCAGCAGCTCAGGATTTAGCGGGAATGAGCAGTTCTTC. This translates into CASSSGFSGNEQFF.

The V gene is TRBV4-3, the J gene TRBJ2-1; 11 nucleotides match TRBD2. CDR3 size: 16 residues. V shed 3 bases, J shed 5 bases, and the junction held 6 bases outside the gene matches. Per germline, CDR1 LGHNA and CDR2 YSLEER. This chain's CDR3 is CASSHALAGGDNEQFF. The CDR3 DNA follows: TGCGCCAGCAGCCACGCTCTAGCGGGGGGCGACAATGAGCAGTTCTTC.

This clonotype was observed a handful of times. V usage is TRBV5-1 and J usage is TRBJ2-3; D may correspond to TRBD1 or TRBD2 (5 bases each). With 0 bases removed from V and 2 bases from J, the gap between germline ends came to 13 bases. Germline V CDR1 and CDR2: SGHRS, YFSETQ. This CDR3 has 16 residues. CDR3 in DNA: TGCGCCAGCAGCTTGGTCCGGGGACGACCCACAGATACGCAGTATTTT. The encoded protein is CASSLVRGRPTDTQYF.

This clonotype was seen ten or more times. The V and J genes are TRBV9 and TRBJ2-5; D uncertain. The germline V gene has CDR1 SGDLS and CDR2 YYNGEE. CDR3 length: 14 residues. Deletions cut 0 bases from V and 0 bases from J, with 6 bases between. CDR3 sequence reads: CASSVGGYQETQYF. The CDR3 DNA reads as TGTGCCAGCAGCGTAGGAGGTTACCAAGAGACCCAGTACTTC. Full variable domain (outside the CDR3, taken from reference TRBV9 and TRBJ2-5): DSGVTQTPKHLITATGQRVTLRCSPRSGDLSVYWYQQSLDQGLQFLIQYYNGEERAKGNILERFSAQQFPDLHSELNLSSLELGDSALYFCASSVGGYQETQYFGPGTRLLVL.

The chain joins TRBV5-1 to TRBJ1-4; TRBD1 is a possible D gene (5 bases). Germline V lookup: CDR1 SGHRS, CDR2 YFSETQ. Trimming removed 2 bases from V and 0 bases from J, with 8 bases in between. The CDR3 runs to 15 residues. Here the CDR3 DNA reads TGCGCCAGCAGCTTCGCGACAGCAACTAATGAAAAACTGTTTTTT. It encodes CASSFATATNEKLFF.

The V gene is TRBV29-1, the J gene TRBJ2-7; unclear D gene. The CDR3 is 14 residues long. V lost 4 bases and J lost 1, with 14 bases in between. The germline V gene has CDR1 SQVTM and CDR2 ANQGSEA. The CDR3 sequence is CSVVVPERSYEQYF. The CDR3 coding sequence is TGCAGCGTTGTAGTCCCAGAACGATCCTACGAGCAGTACTTC.